The rows below give T cell receptor beta chains drawn from one sample of a study of spatial heterogeneity in lung cancer. TCRdb redid the calling of the 5' RACE reads with MiXCR, one entry per CDR3 protein. The sample shows some 50,000 distinct CDR3 sequences, 6.5% to 8% of them seen only once. The sequences come from PBMCs, collected at surgery. All receptors derive from a female donor with early-stage non-small cell lung cancer. Each CDR3 is given with its conserved first and last residue. Rows may omit the clone size; those that give it use once, few, many or a size class.

j_gene: TRBJ1-5; abundance: few; v_gene: TRBV5-5; CDR3aa: CASSWTVGGVNQPQHF
j_gene: TRBJ2-4; abundance: many; v_gene: TRBV4-3; CDR3aa: CASSQTPTSDTYF
j_gene: TRBJ1-1; abundance: -; v_gene: TRBV6-1; CDR3aa: CASTGLRNTEAFF
j_gene: TRBJ2-3; abundance: large; v_gene: TRBV18; CDR3aa: CASSPRGQNADTQYF
j_gene: TRBJ2-2; abundance: few; v_gene: TRBV27; CDR3aa: CASSPSRGGGLSGELFF
j_gene: TRBJ1-1; abundance: few; v_gene: TRBV10-3; CDR3aa: CAISESTGTGDTEAFF
j_gene: TRBJ1-5; abundance: few; v_gene: TRBV3-1; CDR3aa: CASSRGENQPQHF
j_gene: TRBJ1-5; abundance: few; v_gene: TRBV18; CDR3aa: CASSPGQGNSNQPQHF
j_gene: TRBJ2-5; abundance: many; v_gene: TRBV29-1; CDR3aa: CSATAGQGYSETQYF
j_gene: TRBJ2-2; abundance: -; v_gene: TRBV7-2; CDR3aa: CASSRDSRNTGELFF
j_gene: TRBJ2-1; abundance: many; v_gene: TRBV5-1; CDR3aa: CASSWGGGVNEQFF
j_gene: TRBJ2-5; abundance: few; v_gene: TRBV7-9; CDR3aa: CASSHIVGIGQETQYF
j_gene: TRBJ2-1; abundance: few; v_gene: TRBV6-6; CDR3aa: CASSPRGGGYWDEQFF
j_gene: TRBJ2-3; abundance: few; v_gene: TRBV15; CDR3aa: CATSRGAGSTDTQYF
j_gene: TRBJ2-3; abundance: -; v_gene: TRBV6-2/TRBV6-3; CDR3aa: CASSPSGTTDTQYF
j_gene: TRBJ2-1; abundance: -; v_gene: TRBV2; CDR3aa: CASSEWVGGLYNEQFF
j_gene: TRBJ1-2; abundance: -; v_gene: TRBV30; CDR3aa: CAWRPTGTNYGYTF
j_gene: TRBJ2-7; abundance: many; v_gene: TRBV3-1; CDR3aa: CASSQDLAGGNPGEQYF
j_gene: TRBJ2-4; abundance: many; v_gene: TRBV6-2/TRBV6-3; CDR3aa: CATWTGAKNIQYF
j_gene: TRBJ2-7; abundance: few; v_gene: TRBV7-8; CDR3aa: CASSYRQGSSEQYF